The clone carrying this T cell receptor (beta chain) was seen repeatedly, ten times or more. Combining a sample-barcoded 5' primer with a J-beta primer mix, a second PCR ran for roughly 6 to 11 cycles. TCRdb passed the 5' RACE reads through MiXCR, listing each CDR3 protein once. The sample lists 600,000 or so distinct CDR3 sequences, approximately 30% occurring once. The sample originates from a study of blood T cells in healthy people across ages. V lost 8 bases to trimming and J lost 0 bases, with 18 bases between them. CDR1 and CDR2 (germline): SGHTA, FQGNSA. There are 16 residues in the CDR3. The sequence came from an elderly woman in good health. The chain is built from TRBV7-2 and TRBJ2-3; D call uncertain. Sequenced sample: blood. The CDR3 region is CASAAETRVSTDTQYF. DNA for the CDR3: TGTGCCAGCGCCGCCGAGACGAGAGTTAGCACAGATACGCAGTATTTT.